This record concerns one T cell receptor (beta chain) sequence. This entry comes from a study of shared clonotypes between healthy human individuals. V lost 3 bases to trimming and J lost 3 bases, with 9 bases between them. Germline lookup yields CDR1 MNHEY and CDR2 SMNVEV (reference sequence). The length of the CDR3 is 14 residues. Terminally differentiated effector memory CD45RA+ cells were excluded from the naive CD8 cells, which were CD45RO-negative and positively selected for CCR7. Sequenced by immunoSEQ multiplex PCR; TCRdb stores in-frame clones only, minus some. Altogether roughly 2.1 million clones are present, just over 90% being singletons, with the ten largest covering over 1.5%.

This chain uses TRBV27 with TRBJ2-1, with no clear D. Sequencing was performed on naive CD8+ T cells from PBMCs. This sequence originates from a man between 18 and 35 years old in good health. Some clones in this sample may be carry-over from other donors' samples. CDR3 sequence (DNA): TGTGCCAGCAGTTTTAGCTTTGGCTACAATGAGCAGTTCTTC. Translated, it gives CASSFSFGYNEQFF.